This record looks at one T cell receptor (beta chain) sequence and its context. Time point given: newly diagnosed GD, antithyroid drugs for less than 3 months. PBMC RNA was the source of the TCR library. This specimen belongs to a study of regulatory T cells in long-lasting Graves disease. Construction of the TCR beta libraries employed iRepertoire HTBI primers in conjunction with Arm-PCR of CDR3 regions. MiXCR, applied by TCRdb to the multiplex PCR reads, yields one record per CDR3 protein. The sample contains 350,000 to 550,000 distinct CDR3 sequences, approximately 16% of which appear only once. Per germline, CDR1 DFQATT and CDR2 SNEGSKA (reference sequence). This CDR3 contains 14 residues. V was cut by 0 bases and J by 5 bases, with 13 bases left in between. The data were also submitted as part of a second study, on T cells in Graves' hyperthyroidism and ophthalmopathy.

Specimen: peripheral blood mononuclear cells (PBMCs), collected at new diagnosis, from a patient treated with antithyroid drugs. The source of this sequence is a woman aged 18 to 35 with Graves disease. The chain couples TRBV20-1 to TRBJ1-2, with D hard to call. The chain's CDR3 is CSARDHFGVYGYTF. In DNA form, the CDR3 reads TGCAGTGCTAGAGATCATTTCGGGGTTTATGGCTACACCTTC.